These 15 T cell receptor beta chains were all obtained from the same sample, sequenced in a study of OX40 agonist ivuxolimab in advanced cancers. TCRdb's table, derived via immunoSEQ multiplex PCR, lists solely in-frame clones and lacks some. The sample lists about 39,000 clones; around nine tenths were seen once. The material sequenced was CD4+ or CD8+ T cells sorted from blood, taken in a trial of the OX40 agonist ivuxolimab. The receptors were gathered from an adult with an advanced solid tumor such as melanoma, head and neck, liver or kidney cancer.

This chain joins TRBV9 and TRBJ2-3, with D possibly being TRBD1 (6 bases). The CDR3 consists of 14 residues. Germline V gene data show CDR1 as SGDLS and CDR2 as YYNGEE. Trimming left V 0 bases short and J 4 bases short, with 9 bases between. The DNA for the CDR3 is TGTGCCAGCAGCGTAGGACAGGTCCCAGATACGCAGTATTTT. It codes for CASSVGQVPDTQYF.

CDR3 sequence (DNA): TGTGCCAGCAGCTCTTTGGGCGATGTCGGAAATGAAAAACTGTTTTTT. Protein: CASSSLGDVGNEKLFF. The J gene is TRBJ1-4, the V gene TRBV28; D gene unclear. The V gene's germline CDR1 is MDHEN and CDR2 SYDVKM. The CDR3 is made up of 16 amino acids. Trimming shortened V by 6 bases and J by 5 bases, and 19 bases separated the two germline ends.

This chain links TRBV6-1 with TRBJ2-2; 7 bases line up with TRBD1. The CDR3 has 15 amino acids. The germline V gene encodes CDR1 MNHNS and CDR2 SASEGT. After removal of 1 base from V and 5 bases from J, the junction contained 4 bases not matched to a gene. CDR3 region: CASSEGDSATGELFF. CDR3 coding DNA: TGTGCCAGCAGTGAAGGGGACAGTGCTACCGGGGAGCTGTTTTTT.

The chain joins TRBV28 to TRBJ2-7, with a tentative D call TRBD1 (5 bases). V lost 1 base to trimming and J lost 1 base, with 11 bases between them. The germline CDR1 and CDR2 sequences are MDHEN and SYDVKM. The CDR3 totals 15 residues. The CDR3: CASSLSGLGSYEQYF. The CDR3 DNA sequence: TGTGCCAGCAGTTTATCAGGGTTAGGGTCCTACGAGCAGTACTTC. Full variable domain (missing parts from reference TRBV28 and TRBJ2-7): DVKVTQSSRYLVKRTGEKVFLECVQDMDHENMFWYRQDPGLGLRLIYFSYDVKMKEKGDIPEGYSVSREKKERFSLILESASTNQTSMYLCASSLSGLGSYEQYFGPGTRLTVT.

The chain carries TRBV28 and TRBJ2-7, with 8 bases that match TRBD2. J was trimmed by 0 bases and V by 8 bases; bases with no gene match: 0. In germline, CDR1 is MDHEN, CDR2 SYDVKM. This CDR3 has 12 residues. As DNA, the CDR3 is TGTGCCAGCGGGACTAGCTCCTACGAGCAGTACTTC. Translation gives CASGTSSYEQYF.

The chain recombines TRBV27 with TRBJ1-1; 8 bases are a match to TRBD1. The germline gives CDR1 MNHEY, CDR2 SMNVEV (reference sequence). After removal of 5 bases from V and 10 bases from J, the junction contained 9 bases not matched to a gene. The CDR3 consists of 13 residues. CDR3 bases: TGTGCCAGCAGTCTAGGACAGGGAGCGGGAGCTTTCTTT. Translated: CASSLGQGAGAFF.

The rearrangement joins TRBV19 to TRBJ1-1; D unresolved. CDR1 is LNHDA, CDR2 SQIVND, per germline (reference sequence). There are 13 residues in the CDR3. V lost 3 bases to trimming and J lost 4 bases, with 9 bases between them. The CDR3 DNA reads as TGTGCCAGTAGTATGGCCTCTCTCACTGAAGCTTTCTTT. Translated: CASSMASLTEAFF. Full variable domain (rest looked up from reference TRBV19 and TRBJ1-1): DGGITQSPKYLFRKEGQNVTLSCEQNLNHDAMYWYRQDPGQGLRLIYYSQIVNDFQKGDIAEGYSVSREKKESFPLTVTSAQKNPTAFYLCASSMASLTEAFFGQGTRLTVV.

This clone came up once. J is TRBJ2-7 and V is TRBV27; 8 bases are a match to TRBD2. CDR3 length equals 14 residues. Germline V CDR1 and CDR2: MNHEY, SMNVEV (reference sequence). V lost 2 bases, J lost 6 bases, and 6 bases stayed unmatched. The CDR3 DNA reads as TGTGCCAGCAGTTTACGGGAGGGATCGGGCGAGCAGTACTTC. Translation gives CASSLREGSGEQYF.

The chain carries TRBV2 and TRBJ1-5; tentative D call: TRBD1 (6 bases). V dropped 6 bases and J dropped 0 bases, with 18 bases sitting between them. The CDR3 has 17 residues. Germline values: CDR1 SNHLY, CDR2 FYNNEI. CDR3 sequence (DNA): TGTGCCAGCAGGGTCGGGTTGGGGACATATAGCAATCAGCCCCAGCATTTT. Amino acids: CASRVGLGTYSNQPQHF.

The V call is TRBV18, the J call TRBJ2-1; possible D gene TRBD1, 6 bases. The CDR3 is 15 amino acids. The germline gives CDR1 KGHSH, CDR2 LQKENI. Trimming cost V 3 bases and J 6 bases, with 15 bases left between them. In DNA, the CDR3 is TGTGCCAGCTCACCCTTCGATGGACAGCCCAATGAGCAGTTCTTC. Amino acid sequence: CASSPFDGQPNEQFF.

This chain connects TRBV5-1 to TRBJ2-7; 9 bases fit TRBD2. The CDR3 contains 15 residues. Germline values: CDR1 SGHRS, CDR2 YFSETQ. V was clipped by 3 bases and J by 3 bases; unmatched bases: 7. The CDR3 loop is CASSSELAGFYEQYF. The CDR3 coding sequence is TGCGCCAGCAGCTCGGAACTAGCGGGTTTCTACGAGCAGTACTTC.

V and J are TRBV27 and TRBJ2-2, with a tentative D call TRBD2 (5 bases). Trimming shortened V by 0 bases and J by 4 bases, and 12 bases separated the two germline ends. Germline-derived CDR1 and CDR2 are MNHEY and SMNVEV (reference sequence). There are 16 residues in the CDR3. The CDR3 DNA reads TGTGCCAGCAGTTTATCGGGCGGACTCTTCACCGGGGAGCTGTTTTTT. Its translation: CASSLSGGLFTGELFF.

V gene TRBV6-1 combines with J gene TRBJ2-7, with 7 bases matching TRBD1. Germline values: CDR1 MNHNS, CDR2 SASEGT. Trimming removed 5 bases from V and 4 bases from J; junction bases left unmatched: 5. CDR3 size: 13 residues. The CDR3 sequence is CASSIDREYEQYF. Written as DNA, the CDR3 is TGTGCCAGCAGTATTGACAGGGAATACGAGCAGTACTTC.

This clone was seen only a few times. The chain recombines TRBV9 with TRBJ2-2; unclear D gene. The CDR3 length is 13 residues. Germline CDR1 and CDR2: SGDLS and YYNGEE. Trimming took 6 bases from V and 5 from J, leaving 11 bases between them. This chain's CDR3 is CASTRGGTGELFF. The CDR3 DNA reads as TGTGCCAGCACTCGAGGTGGGACCGGGGAGCTGTTTTTT.

The chain has TRBV6-1 and TRBJ2-1; TRBD2 matches 8 bases. Germline V CDR1 and CDR2: MNHNS, SASEGT. There are 15 residues in the CDR3. Trimming at V came to 2 bases and at J to 0 bases, leaving 0 bases not matched to a gene. CDR3 protein: CASSELAGSYNEQFF. In DNA, the CDR3 is TGTGCCAGCAGTGAACTAGCGGGCTCCTACAATGAGCAGTTCTTC.